Sequencing of this T cell receptor (beta chain) was carried out in a study of CD8 T cells in Susac syndrome. Sequencing of TCR beta was performed on blood CD8+ T cells and on blood CD4+ T cells. The recently defined diagnostic criteria for definite or probable disease were met by the Susac syndrome patients. TEMRA cells were FACS-enriched, unlike CD8+ and CD4+ T cells, which were negatively isolated. The study, taken as a whole, reports: In Susac syndrome, the CD4+ T cell repertoires did not show clonal expansion.

After extraction with the RNeasy kit, 0.5 to 1 ug of the RNA was reverse transcribed using random hexamers. TCRdb re-called the immunoSEQ multiplex PCR reads with MiXCR, one entry per CDR3 protein. The table includes under 150,000 distinct CDR3 sequences, 90% to 96% detected once. Concerning this clonotype itself: Its antigen remains unknown.

The CDR3 consists of 14 residues. V lost 0 bases and J 3 bases, leaving 7 bases between the germline ends. Germline values: CDR1 LNHNV, CDR2 YYDKDF (reference sequence). This TCR was recovered from a human donor with Susac syndrome. The specimen sequenced was CD4+ T cells from PBMCs. J is TRBJ2-3 and V is TRBV15; D gene ambiguous. Here the CDR3 reads CATSRDGSTDTQYF. The CDR3 nucleotides are TGTGCCACCAGCAGAGATGGCTCTACAGATACGCAGTATTTT.